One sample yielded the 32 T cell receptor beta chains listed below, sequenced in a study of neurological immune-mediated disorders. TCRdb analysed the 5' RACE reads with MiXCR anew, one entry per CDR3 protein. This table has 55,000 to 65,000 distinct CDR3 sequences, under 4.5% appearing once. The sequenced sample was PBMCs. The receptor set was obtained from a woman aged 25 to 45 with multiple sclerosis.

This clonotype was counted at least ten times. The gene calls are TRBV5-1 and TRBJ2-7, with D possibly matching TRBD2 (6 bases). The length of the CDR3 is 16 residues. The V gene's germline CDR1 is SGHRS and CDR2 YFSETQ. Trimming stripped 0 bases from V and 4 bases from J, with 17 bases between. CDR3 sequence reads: CASSLAGSVRGYEQYF. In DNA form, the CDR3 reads TGCGCCAGCAGCTTGGCCGGGTCGGTTCGGGGGTACGAGCAGTACTTC. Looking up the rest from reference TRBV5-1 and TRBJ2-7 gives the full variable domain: KAGVTQTPRYLIKTRGQQVTLSCSPISGHRSVSWYQQTPGQGLQFLFEYFSETQRNKGNFPGRFSGRQFSNSRSEMNVSTLELGDSALYLCASSLAGSVRGYEQYFGPGTRLTVT.

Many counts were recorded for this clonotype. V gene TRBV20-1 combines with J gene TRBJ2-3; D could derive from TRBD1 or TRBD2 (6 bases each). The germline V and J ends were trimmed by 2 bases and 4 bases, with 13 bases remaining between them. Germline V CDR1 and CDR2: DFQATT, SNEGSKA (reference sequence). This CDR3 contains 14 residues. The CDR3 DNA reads TGCAGTGCTAGATGGGGGGCTCCGCCAGATACGCAGTATTTT. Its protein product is CSARWGAPPDTQYF.

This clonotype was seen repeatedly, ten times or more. CDR3 nucleotides: TGCGCCAGCAGCTCATTGACAGCCCGGACTGAAGCTTTCTTT. Translation gives CASSSLTARTEAFF. The chain joins TRBV5-1 to TRBJ1-1; D possibly corresponds to TRBD1 (5 bases). The CDR3 runs 14 residues. Trimming pared 3 bases from V and 5 bases from J, leaving 14 bases between. Germline V CDR1 and CDR2: SGHRS, YFSETQ.

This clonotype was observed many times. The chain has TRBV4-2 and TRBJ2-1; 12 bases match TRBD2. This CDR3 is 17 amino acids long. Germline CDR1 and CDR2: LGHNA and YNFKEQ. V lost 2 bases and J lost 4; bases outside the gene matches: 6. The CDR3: CASSQKTSGSPYNEQFF. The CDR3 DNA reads TGTGCCAGCAGCCAAAAGACTAGCGGGAGCCCTTACAATGAGCAGTTCTTC.

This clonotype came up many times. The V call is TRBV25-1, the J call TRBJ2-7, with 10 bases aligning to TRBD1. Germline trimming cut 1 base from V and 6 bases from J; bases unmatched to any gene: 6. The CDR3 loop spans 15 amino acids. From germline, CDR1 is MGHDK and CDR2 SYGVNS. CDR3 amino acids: CASSEWGTGVREQYF. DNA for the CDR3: TGTGCCAGCAGTGAATGGGGGACAGGGGTTCGCGAGCAGTACTTC.

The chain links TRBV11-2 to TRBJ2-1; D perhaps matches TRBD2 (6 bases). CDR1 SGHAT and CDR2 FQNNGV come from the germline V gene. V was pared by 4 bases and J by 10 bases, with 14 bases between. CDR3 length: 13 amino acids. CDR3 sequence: CASSSGVAGEQFF. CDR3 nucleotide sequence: TGTGCCAGCAGCTCAGGTGTGGCGGGGGAGCAGTTCTTC. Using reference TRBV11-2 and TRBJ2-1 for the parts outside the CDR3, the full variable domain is EAGVAQSPRYKIIEKRQSVAFWCNPISGHATLYWYQQILGQGPKLLIQFQNNGVVDDSQLPKDRFSAERLKGVDSTLKIQPAKLEDSAVYLCASSSGVAGEQFFGPGTRLTVL.

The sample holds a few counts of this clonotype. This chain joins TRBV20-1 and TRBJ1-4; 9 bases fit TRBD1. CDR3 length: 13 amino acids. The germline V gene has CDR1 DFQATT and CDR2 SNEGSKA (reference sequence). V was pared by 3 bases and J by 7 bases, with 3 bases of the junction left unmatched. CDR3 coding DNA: TGCAGTGCTAGTGACAGGGGGGCTGAAAAACTGTTTTTT. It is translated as CSASDRGAEKLFF.

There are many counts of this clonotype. The CDR3 sequence: CSARDLGGGSPIYEQYF. The CDR3 bases are TGCAGTGCTAGAGATTTGGGGGGCGGTAGCCCTATCTACGAGCAGTACTTC. The V gene is TRBV20-1, the J gene TRBJ2-7; perhaps D is TRBD1 or TRBD2 (6 bases each). CDR1 is DFQATT and CDR2 is SNEGSKA in the germline V gene (reference sequence). The CDR3 runs to 17 residues. Trimming left V 0 bases short and J 3 bases short, with 21 bases between.

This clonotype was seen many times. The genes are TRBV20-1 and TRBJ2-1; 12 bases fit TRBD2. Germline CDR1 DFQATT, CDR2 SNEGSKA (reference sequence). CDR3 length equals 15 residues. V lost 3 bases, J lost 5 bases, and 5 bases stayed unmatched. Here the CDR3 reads CSASPTSGGNNEQFF. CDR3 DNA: TGCAGTGCTAGCCCGACTAGCGGGGGTAACAATGAGCAGTTCTTC.

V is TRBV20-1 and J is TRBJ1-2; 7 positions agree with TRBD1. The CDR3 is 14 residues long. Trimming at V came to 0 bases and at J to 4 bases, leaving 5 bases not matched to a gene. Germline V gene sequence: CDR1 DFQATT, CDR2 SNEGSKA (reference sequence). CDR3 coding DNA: TGCAGTGCTAGAGAATCCGACAGGGCCTATGGCTACACCTTC. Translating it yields CSARESDRAYGYTF.

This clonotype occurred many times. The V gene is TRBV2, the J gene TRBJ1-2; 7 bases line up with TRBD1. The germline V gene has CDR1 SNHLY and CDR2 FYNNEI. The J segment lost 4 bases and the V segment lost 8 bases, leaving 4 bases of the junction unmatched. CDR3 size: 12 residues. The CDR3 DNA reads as TGTGCCAGCGGGACAGATCCCTATGGCTACACCTTC. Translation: CASGTDPYGYTF. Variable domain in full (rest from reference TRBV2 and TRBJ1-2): EPEVTQTPSHQVTQMGQEVILRCVPISNHLYFYWYRQILGQKVEFLVSFYNNEISEKSEIFDDQFSVERPDGSNFTLKIRSTKLEDSAMYFCASGTDPYGYTFGSGTRLTVV.

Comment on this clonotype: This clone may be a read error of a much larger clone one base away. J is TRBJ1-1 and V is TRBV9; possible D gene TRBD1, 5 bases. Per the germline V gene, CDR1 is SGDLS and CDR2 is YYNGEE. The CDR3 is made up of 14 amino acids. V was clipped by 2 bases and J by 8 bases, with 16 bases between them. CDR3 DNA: TGTGCCAGCAGCGTGCGAAAGGGGTCCTCGGAAGCTTTCTTT. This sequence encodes CASSVRKGSSEAFF.

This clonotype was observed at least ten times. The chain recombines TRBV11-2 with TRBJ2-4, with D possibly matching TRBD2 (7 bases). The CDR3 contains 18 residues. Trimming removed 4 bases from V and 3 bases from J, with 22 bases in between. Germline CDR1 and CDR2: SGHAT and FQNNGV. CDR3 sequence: CASSYPRGGRLVKNIQYF. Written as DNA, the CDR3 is TGTGCCAGCAGCTACCCTAGGGGGGGGAGGTTGGTCAAAAACATTCAGTACTTC.

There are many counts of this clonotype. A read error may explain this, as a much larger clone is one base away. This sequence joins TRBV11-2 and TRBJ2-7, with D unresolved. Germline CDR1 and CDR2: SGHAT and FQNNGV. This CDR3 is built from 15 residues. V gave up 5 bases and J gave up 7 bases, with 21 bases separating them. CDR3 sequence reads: CASSPLFLALKEQYF. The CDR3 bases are TGTGCCAGCAGCCCGCTTTTCCTGGCCCTGAAAGAGCAGTACTTC.

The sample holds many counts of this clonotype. CDR3: CASRQRTGGTDTQYF. The CDR3 DNA reads as TGTGCCAGCAGACAACGGACGGGGGGCACAGATACGCAGTATTTT. The rearrangement uses TRBV6-6 and TRBJ2-3, with D possibly being TRBD2 (6 bases). This CDR3 comprises 15 residues. The germline V and J ends were trimmed by 6 bases and 1 base, with 14 bases remaining between them. Germline V gene data show CDR1 as MNHNY and CDR2 as SVGAGI (reference sequence).

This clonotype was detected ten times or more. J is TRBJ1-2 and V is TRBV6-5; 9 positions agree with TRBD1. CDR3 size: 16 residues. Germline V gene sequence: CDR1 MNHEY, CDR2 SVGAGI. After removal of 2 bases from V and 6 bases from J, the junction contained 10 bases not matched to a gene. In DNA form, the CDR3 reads TGTGCCAGCAGTTACGCAGGACAGGGGTTGAGTCATGGCTACACCTTC. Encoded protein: CASSYAGQGLSHGYTF.

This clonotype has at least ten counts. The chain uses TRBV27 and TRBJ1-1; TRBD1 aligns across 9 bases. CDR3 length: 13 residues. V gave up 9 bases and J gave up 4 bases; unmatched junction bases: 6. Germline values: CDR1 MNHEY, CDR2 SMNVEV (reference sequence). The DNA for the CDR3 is TGTGCCAGTTACGTGACAGGGGGCACTGAAGCTTTCTTT. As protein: CASYVTGGTEAFF.

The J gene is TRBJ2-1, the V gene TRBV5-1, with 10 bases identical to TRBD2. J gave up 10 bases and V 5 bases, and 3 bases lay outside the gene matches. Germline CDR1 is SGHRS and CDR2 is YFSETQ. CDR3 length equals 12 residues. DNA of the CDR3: TGCGCCAGCAGACTAGCGGGGCGAGAGCAGTTCTTC. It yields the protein CASRLAGREQFF. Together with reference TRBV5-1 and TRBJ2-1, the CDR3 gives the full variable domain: KAGVTQTPRYLIKTRGQQVTLSCSPISGHRSVSWYQQTPGQGLQFLFEYFSETQRNKGNFPGRFSGRQFSNSRSEMNVSTLELGDSALYLCASRLAGREQFFGPGTRLTVL.

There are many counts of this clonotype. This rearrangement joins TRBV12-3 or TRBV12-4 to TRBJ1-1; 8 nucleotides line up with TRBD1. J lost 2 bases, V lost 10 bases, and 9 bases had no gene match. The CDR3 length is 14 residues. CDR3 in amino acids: CATAKGQANTEAFF. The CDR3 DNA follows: TGTGCCACCGCCAAGGGACAGGCTAACACTGAAGCTTTCTTT.

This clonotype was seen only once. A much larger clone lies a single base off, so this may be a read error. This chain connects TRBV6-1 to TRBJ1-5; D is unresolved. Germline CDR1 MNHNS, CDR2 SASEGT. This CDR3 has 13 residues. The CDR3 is CASSTEIDQPQNF. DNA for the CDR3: TGTGCCAGCAGTACAGAGATAGATCAGCCCCAGAATTTT.

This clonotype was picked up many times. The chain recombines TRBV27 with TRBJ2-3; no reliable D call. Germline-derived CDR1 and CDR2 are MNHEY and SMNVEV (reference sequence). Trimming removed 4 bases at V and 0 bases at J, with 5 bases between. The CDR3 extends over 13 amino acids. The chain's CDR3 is CASSWASTDTQYF. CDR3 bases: TGTGCCAGCAGTTGGGCTAGCACAGATACGCAGTATTTT.

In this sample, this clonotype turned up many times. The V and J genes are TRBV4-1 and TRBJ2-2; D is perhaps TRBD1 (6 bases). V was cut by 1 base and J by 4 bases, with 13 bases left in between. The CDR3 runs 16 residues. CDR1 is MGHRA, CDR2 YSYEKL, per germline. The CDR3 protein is CASSQGRGEVTGELFF. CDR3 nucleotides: TGCGCCAGCAGCCAAGGCAGGGGAGAGGTCACCGGGGAGCTGTTTTTT.

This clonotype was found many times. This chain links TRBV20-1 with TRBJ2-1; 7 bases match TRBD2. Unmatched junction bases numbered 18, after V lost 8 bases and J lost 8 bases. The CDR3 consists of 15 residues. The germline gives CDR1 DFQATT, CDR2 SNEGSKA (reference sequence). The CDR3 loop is CSPINPGLPYDEQFF. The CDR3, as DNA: TGCAGTCCCATTAATCCGGGACTACCGTACGATGAGCAGTTCTTC.

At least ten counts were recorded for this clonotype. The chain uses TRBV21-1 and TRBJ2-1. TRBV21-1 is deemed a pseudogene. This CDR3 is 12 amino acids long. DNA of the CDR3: TGTGCCAGCAGCCAGGCGAGCCTTCAGCAGTTCTTC. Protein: CASSQASLQQFF.

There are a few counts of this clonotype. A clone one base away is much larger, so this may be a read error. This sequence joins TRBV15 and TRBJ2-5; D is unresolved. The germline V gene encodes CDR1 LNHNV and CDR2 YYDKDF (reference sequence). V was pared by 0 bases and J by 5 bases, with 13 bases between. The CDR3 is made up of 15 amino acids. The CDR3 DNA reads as TGTGCCACCAGCAGAGATTGGGAAACGAGGGAGACCCAGTACTTC. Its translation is CATSRDWETRETQYF.

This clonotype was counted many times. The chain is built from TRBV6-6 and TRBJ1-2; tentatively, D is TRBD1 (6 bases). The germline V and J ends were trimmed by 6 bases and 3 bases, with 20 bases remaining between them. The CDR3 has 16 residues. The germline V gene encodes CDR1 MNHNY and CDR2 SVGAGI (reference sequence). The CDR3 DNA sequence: TGTGCCAGCAGATCAGTGGGGGCTGACGGTTACTATGGCTACACCTTC. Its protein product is CASRSVGADGYYGYTF.

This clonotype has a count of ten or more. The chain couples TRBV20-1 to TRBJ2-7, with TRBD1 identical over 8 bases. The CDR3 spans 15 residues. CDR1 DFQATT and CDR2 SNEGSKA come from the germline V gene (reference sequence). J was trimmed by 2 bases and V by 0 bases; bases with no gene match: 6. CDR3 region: CSARDLGQGTYEQYF. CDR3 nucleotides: TGCAGTGCTAGAGATCTTGGACAGGGAACCTACGAGCAGTACTTC.

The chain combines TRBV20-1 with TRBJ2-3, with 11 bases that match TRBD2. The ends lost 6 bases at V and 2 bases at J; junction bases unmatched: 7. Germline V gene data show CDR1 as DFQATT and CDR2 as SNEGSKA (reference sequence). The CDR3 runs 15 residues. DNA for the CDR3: TGCAGTGCGCCAGGGACTAGCGGTATCACAGATACGCAGTATTTT. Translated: CSAPGTSGITDTQYF.

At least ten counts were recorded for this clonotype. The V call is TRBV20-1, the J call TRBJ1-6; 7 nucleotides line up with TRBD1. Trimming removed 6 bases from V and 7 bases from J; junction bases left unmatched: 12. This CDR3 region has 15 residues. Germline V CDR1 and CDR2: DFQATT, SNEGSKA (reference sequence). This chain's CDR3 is CSAAFEGARNSPLHF. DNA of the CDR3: TGCAGTGCCGCTTTTGAGGGGGCGAGAAATTCACCCCTCCACTTT.

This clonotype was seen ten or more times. The CDR3 region has the DNA TGTGCCAGCTCCAGGAACACAATGGTCGATGAGCAGTTCTTC. This encodes CASSRNTMVDEQFF. The chain joins TRBV12-3 or TRBV12-4 to TRBJ2-1; D unresolved. This CDR3 has 14 amino acids. Trimming removed 8 bases at V and 8 bases at J, with 19 bases between.

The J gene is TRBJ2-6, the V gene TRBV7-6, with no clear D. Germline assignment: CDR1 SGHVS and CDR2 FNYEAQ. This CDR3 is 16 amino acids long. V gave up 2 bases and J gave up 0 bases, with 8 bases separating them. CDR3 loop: CASSLRAASGANVLTF. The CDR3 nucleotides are TGTGCCAGCAGCTTAAGGGCAGCCTCTGGGGCCAACGTCCTGACTTTC.

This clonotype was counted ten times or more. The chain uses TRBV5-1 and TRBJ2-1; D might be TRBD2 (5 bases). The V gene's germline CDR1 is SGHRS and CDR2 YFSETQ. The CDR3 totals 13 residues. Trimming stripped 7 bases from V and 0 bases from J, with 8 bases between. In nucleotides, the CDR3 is TGCGCCAGCCGAGGGAGCTCCTACAATGAGCAGTTCTTC. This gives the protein CASRGSSYNEQFF.